These 7 T cell receptor beta chains were sequenced from one sample in a study of blood T cell repertoires in COVID-19 (dated by TCRdb to the early 2020s). Libraries were built with the immunoSEQ multiplex PCR assay. Entries here come from immuneACCESS through TCRdb and include only in-frame sequences with V and J called. Some clones fail to appear in such tables; in the studies checked, an unresolved V gene covers under half of the shortfall, and the cause of the remainder is unknown. This sample is represented by under 200,000 clones; roughly four fifths of them were singletons. Of the sample, roughly 10% falls within the top ten clones. Sequenced input: peripheral blood. These TCRs come from a man aged 70-80 years with active or convalescent COVID-19.

This sequence joins TRBV4-3 and TRBJ2-1; 11 bases match TRBD1. The CDR3 runs to 18 residues. Germline V gene lookup returns CDR1 LGHNA and CDR2 YSLEER. Trimming at V came to 0 bases and at J to 6 bases, leaving 10 bases not matched to a gene. The DNA for the CDR3 is TGCGCCAGCAGCCAAGAGGGAGGGACAGGGGGAGCGATCAATGAGCAGTTCTTC. Translation: CASSQEGGTGGAINEQFF.

This chain uses TRBV7-6 with TRBJ2-7; D call uncertain. Per germline, CDR1 SGHVS and CDR2 FNYEAQ. Trimming removed 2 bases from V and 3 bases from J, with 11 bases in between. This CDR3 is built from 14 residues. The CDR3 reads CASSLTEQNYEQYF. CDR3 coding DNA: TGTGCCAGCAGCTTAACAGAACAGAACTACGAGCAGTACTTC.

This chain uses TRBV18 with TRBJ1-1, with unresolved D. V was cut by 4 bases and J by 1 base, with 7 bases left in between. The CDR3 runs to 13 residues. CDR1 is KGHSH, CDR2 LQKENI, per germline. Here the CDR3 DNA reads TGTGCCAGCTCACTACAGACGAACACTGAAGCTTTCTTT. Protein: CASSLQTNTEAFF.

This clone was detected a few times. The CDR3 DNA is TGTGCCAGTAGCAGACAGGCTCCCTACGAGCAGTACTTC. This sequence encodes CASSRQAPYEQYF. The rearrangement links TRBV19 to TRBJ2-7, with a tentative D call TRBD1 (6 bases). Germline CDR1 reads LNHDA; CDR2 reads SQIVND (reference sequence). The CDR3 is 13 residues long. The germline V and J ends were trimmed by 6 bases and 2 bases, with 11 bases remaining between them.

The V call is TRBV19, the J call TRBJ1-3, with D unclear. From germline, CDR1 is LNHDA and CDR2 SQIVND (reference sequence). There are 13 residues in the CDR3. V lost 7 bases and J lost 3, with 10 bases in between. CDR3 protein: CASTPRGGNTIYF. The CDR3, as DNA: TGTGCCAGTACGCCCCGGGGTGGAAACACCATATATTTT.

This clone was seen only a few times. The rearrangement links TRBV2 to TRBJ1-5, with 8 bases aligning to TRBD1. The V gene's germline CDR1 is SNHLY and CDR2 FYNNEI. The CDR3 has 15 residues. The V and J ends lost 6 bases and 2 bases, in that order; junction bases with no gene match: 6. The CDR3: CASRPQGVGNQPQHF. CDR3 nucleotide sequence: TGTGCCAGCAGACCACAGGGGGTGGGCAATCAGCCCCAGCATTTT.

This clone has only one observation. This chain links TRBV9 with TRBJ2-1, with D tentatively TRBD2 (6 bases). The CDR3 spans 15 residues. Trimming took off 0 bases at V and 1 base at J, with 8 bases between the two ends. In germline, CDR1 is SGDLS, CDR2 YYNGEE. CDR3 bases: TGTGCCAGCAGCGTAGGCGGGAAGTCCTACAATGAGCAGTTCTTC. Translation gives CASSVGGKSYNEQFF.